The rows below give T cell receptor beta chains drawn from one sample of a study of cytomegalovirus exposure and HLA in healthy donors. Profiling relied on immunoSEQ multiplex PCR, and the TCRdb table lists in-frame clones only, not all of them. The profile shows some 190,000 clones, approximately 73% of them singletons. Sequencing used PBMCs. The receptors shown here come from a woman aged 25-40 years in good health and CMV-seropositive. The CDR3 runs from the conserved cysteine through the conserved F or W. D genes are given only for firm matches. Some rows mark clone size as missing; the rest say once, few, many or name a class of expanded clone.

NA,TRBJ1-3,NA,TRBV7-2,CASSLQGDGNTIYF,TGTGCCAGCAGCTTACAGGGTGACGGAAACACCATATATTTT
TRBD1,TRBJ1-5,NA,TRBV6-6,CASSQSGQGDQPQHF,TGTGCCAGCAGCCAGTCAGGACAGGGGGATCAGCCCCAGCATTTT
TRBD1,TRBJ2-5,few,TRBV28,CASRTGGIETQYF,TGTGCCAGCCGGACAGGGGGCATAGAGACCCAGTACTTC
TRBD2,TRBJ2-3,NA,TRBV2,CASSGLAGVSNTQYF,TGTGCCAGCAGTGGACTAGCGGGGGTATCAAATACGCAGTATTTT
TRBD1,TRBJ1-5,NA,TRBV7-9,CASSLAGGYQPQHF,TGTGCCAGCAGCTTAGCAGGGGGCTATCAGCCCCAGCATTTT
NA,TRBJ1-4,NA,TRBV5-4,CASSLGQRNEKLFF,TGTGCCAGCAGCTTAGGACAGCGAAATGAAAAACTGTTTTTT
NA,TRBJ1-4,NA,TRBV28,CASSFMSRGGNEKLFF,TGTGCCAGCAGTTTCATGTCAAGGGGGGGGAATGAAAAACTGTTTTTT
TRBD1,TRBJ2-2,NA,TRBV4-2,CASSLTGAPGNTGELFF,TGTGCCAGCAGCTTAACAGGGGCCCCCGGGAACACCGGGGAGCTGTTTTTT
NA,TRBJ1-2,NA,TRBV5-4,CASSLGRYGYTF,TGTGCCAGCAGCTTGGGGCGGTATGGCTACACCTTC
TRBD1,TRBJ1-2,NA,TRBV5-1,CASSLEGTGGRGYTF,TGCGCCAGCAGCTTGGAGGGGACAGGGGGCCGAGGCTACACCTTC
NA,TRBJ2-7,NA,TRBV28,CATQPGSYEQYF,TGTGCCACCCAGCCGGGGTCCTACGAGCAGTACTTC
TRBD2,TRBJ2-5,NA,TRBV4-1,CASSPRGGGETQYF,TGCGCCAGCAGCCCGCGGGGGGGCGGAGAGACCCAGTACTTC
TRBD2,TRBJ2-7,few,TRBV6-5,CASRGGPNSYEQYF,TGTGCCAGCCGGGGAGGGCCCAACTCCTACGAGCAGTACTTC
NA,TRBJ1-5,NA,TRBV5-1,CASSSTWGEGQPQHF,TGCGCCAGCAGCTCCACCTGGGGGGAGGGACAGCCCCAGCATTTT
NA,TRBJ1-2,once,TRBV2,CASSQMDSSYGYTF,TGTGCCAGCAGTCAAATGGACAGCTCCTATGGCTACACCTTC
TRBD2,TRBJ2-7,NA,TRBV9,CASSSTGGSSRDEQYF,TGTGCCAGCAGCTCGACGGGGGGGTCCAGTAGAGACGAGCAGTACTTC
TRBD1,TRBJ2-7,NA,TRBV10-1,CASSESPLRQGYEQYF,TGCGCCAGCAGTGAGTCCCCCCTACGACAGGGCTACGAGCAGTACTTC
NA,TRBJ2-1,few,TRBV5-6,CASSLTGSYEQFF,TGTGCCAGCAGCCTCACAGGGTCATATGAGCAGTTCTTC
TRBD2,TRBJ2-3,NA,TRBV4-2,CASSQDSGGTTDTQYF,TGTGCCAGCAGCCAAGACAGCGGGGGGACCACAGATACGCAGTATTTT
TRBD1,TRBJ1-1,NA,TRBV5-1,CASSFGAGGTHTEAFF,TGCGCCAGCAGCTTCGGGGCAGGGGGGACTCACACTGAAGCTTTCTTT
NA,TRBJ1-4,NA,TRBV28,CASSLGSVNEKLFF,TGTGCCAGCAGTTTAGGCTCAGTTAATGAAAAACTGTTTTTT
NA,TRBJ1-1,NA,TRBV7-2,CASSWGGHLNTEAFF,TGTGCCAGCAGCTGGGGGGGACATTTGAACACTGAAGCTTTCTTT
TRBD1,TRBJ1-4,NA,TRBV18,CASSPPFSGGPNEKLFF,TGTGCCAGCTCACCACCGTTTTCAGGGGGACCTAATGAAAAACTGTTTTTT
TRBD2,TRBJ2-2,NA,TRBV4-2,CASTGTSDNTGELFF,TGTGCCAGCACCGGGACTAGCGATAACACCGGGGAGCTGTTTTTT
TRBD2,TRBJ2-7,once,TRBV4-3,CASSRVGGGIYEQYF,TGCGCCAGCAGCCGGGTTGGCGGGGGGATATACGAGCAGTACTTC
NA,TRBJ1-2,NA,TRBV7-9,CASSLRQVYGYTF,TGTGCCAGCAGCTTACGCCAGGTCTATGGCTACACCTTC
TRBD2,TRBJ2-1,NA,TRBV6-5,CASSSLAGAILGEQFF,TGTGCCAGCAGTTCACTAGCGGGGGCCATCCTCGGGGAGCAGTTCTTC
NA,TRBJ1-1,NA,TRBV12-5,CASGLAWGQGQNTEAFF,TGTGCTAGTGGTTTGGCATGGGGCCAGGGACAGAACACTGAAGCTTTCTTT
NA,TRBJ2-7,NA,TRBV5-4,CASSLAGRIGLEQYF,TGTGCCAGCAGCTTGGCAGGGCGAATCGGCCTCGAGCAGTACTTC
TRBD2,TRBJ2-5,NA,TRBV5-1,CASSFSPQTSGGTYQETQYF,TGCGCCAGCAGCTTTTCGCCCCAAACTAGCGGGGGAACCTACCAAGAGACCCAGTACTTC
TRBD2,TRBJ2-7,NA,TRBV19,CASSSAGGPEQYF,TGTGCCAGTAGTTCAGCGGGGGGGCCCGAGCAGTACTTC
NA,TRBJ1-2,few,TRBV28,CASSPRGDITYGYTF,TGTGCCAGCAGTCCCCGGGGGGACATCACCTATGGCTACACCTTC
TRBD2,TRBJ2-3,NA,TRBV5-4,CASSLAASGATDTQYF,TGTGCCAGCAGCTTGGCGGCTAGCGGGGCCACAGATACGCAGTATTTT
NA,TRBJ2-1,NA,TRBV10-1,CASSVTPFYNEQFF,TGCGCCAGCAGTGTTACACCATTCTACAATGAGCAGTTCTTC
NA,TRBJ2-1,NA,TRBV18,CASSPPPEGGEQFF,TGTGCCAGCTCACCACCGCCGGAGGGAGGTGAGCAGTTCTTC
TRBD1,TRBJ2-7,few,TRBV29-1,CSAARDRVSYEQYF,TGCAGCGCTGCCCGGGACAGAGTCTCCTACGAGCAGTACTTC
TRBD1,TRBJ1-5,NA,TRBV30,CAWSRTGTGLNQPQHF,TGTGCCTGGAGTCGAACCGGGACAGGGCTGAATCAGCCCCAGCATTTT
NA,TRBJ1-1,NA,TRBV4-2,CASSQDGVEGPTEAFF,TGTGCCAGCAGCCAAGATGGAGTGGAGGGGCCCACTGAAGCTTTCTTT
NA,TRBJ2-2,NA,TRBV6-5,CASSYSPKGVGGELFF,TGTGCCAGCAGTTACTCACCTAAAGGGGTCGGCGGGGAGCTGTTTTTT
TRBD1,TRBJ2-1,once,TRBV7-9,CASSRGQGVSGEQFF,TGTGCCAGCAGCCGCGGACAGGGGGTCAGCGGTGAGCAGTTCTTC
NA,TRBJ1-6,NA,TRBV4-3,CASSHYPEFNLYNSPLHF,TGCGCCAGCAGCCACTACCCGGAGTTCAACCTGTATAATTCACCCCTCCACTTT
NA,TRBJ1-2,NA,TRBV2,CASRDGGPTPFYGYTF,TGTGCCAGCAGGGACGGGGGGCCCACGCCCTTCTATGGCTACACCTTC
NA,TRBJ1-5,few,TRBV18,CASSPGGSQPQHF,TGTGCCAGCTCACCGGGGGGGTCTCAGCCCCAGCATTTT
NA,TRBJ1-1,NA,TRBV28,CASSWNRDTEAFF,TGTGCCAGCAGTTGGAACAGGGACACTGAAGCTTTCTTT
TRBD2,TRBJ2-1,NA,TRBV5-4,CASSLEAGGSYNEQFF,TGTGCCAGCAGCTTGGAAGCGGGGGGCTCCTACAATGAGCAGTTCTTC
TRBD1,TRBJ2-3,NA,TRBV7-2,CASSLQPGQGTTDTQYF,TGTGCCAGCAGCTTACAGCCGGGACAGGGGACCACAGATACGCAGTATTTT
TRBD1,TRBJ1-2,NA,TRBV27,CASSLFSVRDRDGYTF,TGTGCCAGCAGTTTGTTCTCCGTACGGGACAGGGATGGCTACACCTTC
NA,TRBJ2-4,NA,TRBV4-3,CASSQETSVGQLAKNSQYF,TGCGCCAGCAGCCAAGAAACCAGCGTTGGACAACTAGCCAAAAACAGTCAGTACTTC
NA,TRBJ2-2,NA,TRBV7-2,CASSLAREHGELFF,TGTGCCAGCAGCTTAGCCAGGGAACACGGGGAGCTGTTTTTT
TRBD2,TRBJ2-1,NA,TRBV10-1,CASSETSGGYNEQFF,TGCGCCAGCAGTGAGACTAGCGGGGGCTACAATGAGCAGTTCTTC
TRBD1,TRBJ1-1,NA,TRBV4-1,CASSHTGTGGNTEAFF,TGCGCCAGCAGCCACACCGGGACAGGGGGGAACACTGAAGCTTTCTTT
NA,TRBJ1-2,NA,TRBV4-1,CASSPGLTHGYTF,TGCGCCAGCAGCCCGGGTCTAACTCACGGCTACACCTTC
TRBD1,TRBJ1-1,NA,TRBV7-6,CASSFGRGHTEAFF,TGTGCCAGCAGCTTCGGCAGGGGGCATACTGAAGCTTTCTTT
NA,TRBJ1-2,NA,TRBV6-5,CASSYREGNYGYTF,TGTGCCAGCAGTTACAGGGAGGGTAACTATGGCTACACCTTC
NA,TRBJ2-7,NA,TRBV28,CASSFPLSIRGLRYEQYF,TGTGCCAGCAGTTTCCCCCTCTCTATCAGGGGCCTCAGGTACGAGCAGTACTTC
NA,TRBJ2-2,NA,TRBV11-2,CASSLRVGVTGELFF,TGTGCCAGCAGCTTGAGGGTCGGTGTCACCGGGGAGCTGTTTTTT
NA,TRBJ2-7,NA,TRBV5-5,CASSPPLGRTLYEQYF,TGTGCCAGCAGCCCTCCCCTTGGCAGGACTCTCTACGAGCAGTACTTC
TRBD1,TRBJ1-2,NA,TRBV27,CASRDSVNYGYTF,TGTGCCAGCCGGGACAGCGTTAACTATGGCTACACCTTC
TRBD1,TRBJ2-2,NA,TRBV18,CASSPGQGAAGELFF,TGTGCCAGCTCACCGGGACAGGGGGCCGCCGGGGAGCTGTTTTTT
NA,TRBJ1-1,few,TRBV13,CASSLGLPRAFF,TGTGCCAGCAGCTTAGGTCTCCCGAGGGCTTTCTTT